This entry lists 18 T cell receptor beta chains sequenced from one sample in a study of blood T cell repertoires in COVID-19. This table comes from immunoSEQ multiplex PCR, and its TCRdb copy is limited to in-frame clones, with some not included. The sample lists roughly 280,000 clones; under 95% were seen once. The specimen sequenced was PBMCs or T cells enriched from blood (not recorded which). These receptors were obtained from a man aged 35 to 55 who had been exposed to COVID-19.

The chain's CDR3 is CASSRDLSSYNEQFF. The CDR3 DNA is TGTGCCAGCAGCCGGGACTTGAGCTCCTACAATGAGCAGTTCTTC. The rearrangement links TRBV6-4 to TRBJ2-1, with D possibly TRBD2 on 6 matching bases. V was clipped by 6 bases and J by 0 bases, with 12 bases between them. Germline loops: CDR1 MRHNA, CDR2 SNTAGT. The CDR3 is made up of 15 amino acids.

Here the CDR3 DNA reads TGTGCCAGCAGTCCCCGTAGATCATACAATGAGCAGTTCTTC. It specifies CASSPRRSYNEQFF. The chain uses TRBV28 and TRBJ2-1; no clear D. CDR3 size: 14 residues. Germline V CDR1 and CDR2: MDHEN, SYDVKM. Trimming left V 5 bases short and J 4 bases short, with 12 bases between.

J is TRBJ2-1 and V is TRBV27, with 10 bases identical to TRBD2. The germline CDR1 and CDR2 sequences are MNHEY and SMNVEV (reference sequence). The CDR3 spans 20 residues. V lost 6 bases and J lost 8; bases outside the gene matches: 25. The CDR3: CASSLGGLVGASGSFDEQFF. CDR3 bases: TGTGCCAGCAGCTTAGGGGGCCTCGTTGGGGCTAGCGGGAGTTTCGATGAGCAGTTCTTC.

The CDR3 DNA is TGTGCCAGCAGTTTAGGTGGGACAGGGGGAGCGGATACGCAGTATTTT. Translation gives CASSLGGTGGADTQYF. This chain links TRBV28 with TRBJ2-3; 11 bases are a match to TRBD1. This CDR3 comprises 16 residues. J lost 6 bases, V lost 2 bases, and 7 bases had no gene match. Germline loops: CDR1 MDHEN, CDR2 SYDVKM.

The gene calls are TRBV10-3 and TRBJ2-1, with TRBD1 matching 10 bases. V gave up 3 bases and J gave up 6 bases; unmatched junction bases: 2. This CDR3 region has 14 residues. Looked up from germline, CDR1 is ENHRY and CDR2 is SYGVKD. DNA for the CDR3: TGTGCCATCAGTGACGGACAGGGGGGCAATGAGCAGTTCTTC. This encodes CAISDGQGGNEQFF.

This clone showed up just a few times. The rearrangement links TRBV5-1 to TRBJ2-1; 10 bases align to TRBD2. Losses at the gene ends were 2 bases for V and 7 bases for J; bases not matched to a gene: 6. This CDR3 has 15 amino acids. CDR1 is SGHRS and CDR2 is YFSETQ in the germline V gene. The CDR3: CASSFLAGVENEQFF. CDR3 DNA: TGCGCCAGCAGCTTTCTAGCGGGAGTCGAGAATGAGCAGTTCTTC. The full variable domain, with the rest looked up from reference TRBV5-1 and TRBJ2-1, is KAGVTQTPRYLIKTRGQQVTLSCSPISGHRSVSWYQQTPGQGLQFLFEYFSETQRNKGNFPGRFSGRQFSNSRSEMNVSTLELGDSALYLCASSFLAGVENEQFFGPGTRLTVL.

The chain joins TRBV12-3 or TRBV12-4 to TRBJ1-2, with TRBD1 identical over 7 bases. Germline trimming cut 1 base from V and 8 bases from J; bases unmatched to any gene: 4. The CDR3 is 13 amino acids. The CDR3 region has the DNA TGTGCCAGCAGTTTAGGGAGGGGGCACGGCTACACCTTC. It encodes CASSLGRGHGYTF.

The chain uses TRBV19 and TRBJ1-5; 7 nucleotides agree with TRBD1. Germline V gene sequence: CDR1 LNHDA, CDR2 SQIVND (reference sequence). With 5 bases clipped from V and 0 bases from J, the junction kept 10 bases outside the gene matches. CDR3 length: 17 residues. The CDR3 DNA reads TGTGCCAGTAGTGTCAGGGGGGCCTTGTATAGCAATCAGCCCCAGCATTTT. It yields the protein CASSVRGALYSNQPQHF.

This chain links TRBV19 with TRBJ1-1; 7 positions match TRBD1. Germline V lookup: CDR1 LNHDA, CDR2 SQIVND (reference sequence). V shed 8 bases and J 2 bases; nucleotides not matched to a gene: 8. The CDR3 has 14 residues. This CDR3 is CASAVRTGNTEAFF. DNA for the CDR3: TGTGCCAGTGCTGTGAGGACAGGCAACACTGAAGCTTTCTTT.

This clone was detected once. This sequence joins TRBV7-9 and TRBJ1-3; possibly TRBD1 for D (6 bases). Trimming took off 0 bases at V and 1 base at J, with 10 bases between the two ends. The CDR3 contains 16 residues. CDR1 and CDR2 (germline): SEHNR, FQNEAQ (reference sequence). CDR3 nucleotides: TGTGCCAGCAGCTTAGCCAACAGGGTGTCTGGAAACACCATATATTTT. Translated: CASSLANRVSGNTIYF.

The chain uses TRBV24-1 and TRBJ2-2; 8 positions match TRBD1. The ends lost 3 bases at V and 0 bases at J; junction bases unmatched: 14. The length of the CDR3 is 20 residues. CDR1 is KGHDR and CDR2 is SFDVKD in the germline V gene. The CDR3 protein is CATSDLGQGRVLPNTGELFF. The CDR3 coding sequence is TGTGCCACCAGTGATCTCGGACAGGGAAGGGTGCTTCCGAACACCGGGGAGCTGTTTTTT.

CDR3 amino acids: CASSYQGVETQYF. CDR3 in DNA: TGTGCCAGCAGCTATCAGGGGGTAGAGACCCAGTACTTC. This chain connects TRBV7-9 to TRBJ2-5, with 7 bases that match TRBD1. V trimming: 4 bases; J trimming: 4 bases; junction bases outside the gene matches: 3. This CDR3 has 13 amino acids. The germline V gene has CDR1 SEHNR and CDR2 FQNEAQ (reference sequence). The full variable domain, with the rest looked up from reference TRBV7-9 and TRBJ2-5, is DTGVSQNPRHKITKRGQNVTFRCDPISEHNRLYWYRQTLGQGPEFLTYFQNEAQLEKSRLLSDRFSAERPKGSFSTLEIQRTEQGDSAMYLCASSYQGVETQYFGPGTRLLVL.

The V gene is TRBV7-3, the J gene TRBJ2-1; tentatively, D is TRBD2 (5 bases). The V gene lost 5 bases and the J gene lost 7 bases, with 12 bases spanning the gap. CDR3 length: 13 residues. CDR1 SGHTA and CDR2 FQGTGA come from the germline V gene. The CDR3, as DNA: TGTGCCAGCAGCCAGTCTACTAGAAATGAGCAGTTCTTC. Translating gives CASSQSTRNEQFF.

V usage is TRBV28 and J usage is TRBJ1-2, with TRBD1 matching 8 bases. Germline values: CDR1 MDHEN, CDR2 SYDVKM. With V trimmed by 6 bases and J by 5 bases, 5 bases remained unmatched. This CDR3 region has 13 residues. The CDR3: CASRPDREYGYTF. For the CDR3, the DNA is TGTGCCAGCAGACCGGACAGGGAGTATGGCTACACCTTC.

This chain joins TRBV11-1 and TRBJ2-7, with 7 nucleotides matching TRBD2. Germline CDR1 and CDR2: SGHAT and FQDESV (reference sequence). Trimming took 5 bases from V and 3 from J; bases not matched to a gene: 10. There are 15 residues in the CDR3. Here the CDR3 reads CASSPAISGNYEQYF. CDR3 coding DNA: TGTGCCAGCAGCCCCGCCATAAGCGGGAACTACGAGCAGTACTTC.

The CDR3 spells CASSFLSGESTDTQYF. The CDR3 DNA reads TGCGCCAGCAGCTTTCTGAGCGGGGAGAGCACAGATACGCAGTATTTT. J is TRBJ2-3 and V is TRBV5-1; TRBD2 agrees at 7 bases. This CDR3 contains 16 residues. CDR1 SGHRS and CDR2 YFSETQ come from the germline V gene. With 2 bases clipped from V and 0 bases from J, the junction kept 6 bases outside the gene matches.

The chain combines TRBV5-8 with TRBJ1-2, with TRBD1 as a possible D gene (6 bases). CDR3 length: 15 amino acids. CDR1 SGHTS and CDR2 YDEGEE come from the germline V gene. V dropped 5 bases and J dropped 0 bases, with 14 bases sitting between them. The CDR3 nucleotides read TGTGCCAGCAGGGAGAGACAGGTTTCTAACTATGGCTACACCTTC. It yields the protein CASRERQVSNYGYTF.

The gene calls are TRBV3-1 (or the pseudogene TRBV3-2) and TRBJ2-1; D possibly corresponds to TRBD2 (6 bases). The V gene's germline CDR1 is LGHDT and CDR2 YNNKEL (reference sequence). Trimming took 3 bases from V and 6 from J, leaving 6 bases between them. This CDR3 is built from 12 residues. The CDR3 DNA follows: TGTGCCAGCAGCCACGGGGGCAATGAGCAGTTCTTC. Translating gives CASSHGGNEQFF.